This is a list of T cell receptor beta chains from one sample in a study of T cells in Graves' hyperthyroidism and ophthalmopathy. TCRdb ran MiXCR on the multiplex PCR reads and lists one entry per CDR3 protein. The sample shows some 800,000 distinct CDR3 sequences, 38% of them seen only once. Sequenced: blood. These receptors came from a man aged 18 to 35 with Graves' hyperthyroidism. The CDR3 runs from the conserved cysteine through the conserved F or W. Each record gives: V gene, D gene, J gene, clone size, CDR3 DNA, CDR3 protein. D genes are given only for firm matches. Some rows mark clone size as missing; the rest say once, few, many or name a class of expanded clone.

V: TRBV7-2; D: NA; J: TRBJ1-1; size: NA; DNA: TGTGCCAGCAGCACAATCGGGGTCCGCACTGAAGCTTTCTTT; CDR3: CASSTIGVRTEAFF
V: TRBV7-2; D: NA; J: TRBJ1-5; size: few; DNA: TGTGCCAGCAGACCCGACAGCCCCAATCAGCCCCAGCATTTT; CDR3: CASRPDSPNQPQHF
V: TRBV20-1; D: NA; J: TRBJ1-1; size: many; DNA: TGCAGTGCTAGATGGGGGAAGAACACTGAAGCTTTCTTT; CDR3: CSARWGKNTEAFF
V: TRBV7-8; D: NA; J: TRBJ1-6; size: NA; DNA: TGTGCCAGCAGCTCGAACGGCCCCCTCCACTTT; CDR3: CASSSNGPLHF
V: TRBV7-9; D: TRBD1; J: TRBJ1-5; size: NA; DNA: TGTGCCAGCAGTCGACAGGGGTCTCAGCCCCAGCATTTT; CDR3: CASSRQGSQPQHF
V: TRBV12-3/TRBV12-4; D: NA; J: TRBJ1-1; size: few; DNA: TGTGCCGTCGGTGGGGCAGACGACACTGAAGCTTTCTTT; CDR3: CAVGGADDTEAFF
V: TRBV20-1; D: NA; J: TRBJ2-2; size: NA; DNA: TGCAGTGCTTCTACAGGGAAGGGGAACACCGGGGAGCTGTTTTTT; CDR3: CSASTGKGNTGELFF
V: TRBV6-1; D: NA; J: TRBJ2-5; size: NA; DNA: TGTGCCAGCAGTCCCGTCCGTACGGGCAGGGGAGAGACCCAGTACTTC; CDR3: CASSPVRTGRGETQYF
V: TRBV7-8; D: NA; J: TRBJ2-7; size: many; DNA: TGTGCCAGCAGCTTTTACCGCACGACAGGATCCGAGCAGTACTTC; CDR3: CASSFYRTTGSEQYF
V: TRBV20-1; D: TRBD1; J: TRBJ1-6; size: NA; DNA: TGCAGTGCTAGAGCTTCGACAGGGAGCTCCTATAATTCACCCCTCCACTTT; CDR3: CSARASTGSSYNSPLHF
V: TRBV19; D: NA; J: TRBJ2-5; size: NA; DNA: TGTGCCAGTAGATCGCCATTACAAGAGACCCAGTACTTC; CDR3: CASRSPLQETQYF
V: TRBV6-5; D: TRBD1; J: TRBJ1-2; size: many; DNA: TGTGCCAGCAGCACAGGGGTGGGCTACACCTTC; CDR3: CASSTGVGYTF
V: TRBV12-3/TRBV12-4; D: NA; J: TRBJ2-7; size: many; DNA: TGTGCCAGCGGGGGTAGGGGCGAGCAGTACTTC; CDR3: CASGGRGEQYF
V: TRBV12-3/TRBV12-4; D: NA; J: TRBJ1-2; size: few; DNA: TGTGCCAGCAGCCTCGGGACCCTCGGTGGCTACACCTTC; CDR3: CASSLGTLGGYTF
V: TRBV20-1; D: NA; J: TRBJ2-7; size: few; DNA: TGCAGTGCTAGAGATCGGGTTGGCGAGCAGTACTTC; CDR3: CSARDRVGEQYF
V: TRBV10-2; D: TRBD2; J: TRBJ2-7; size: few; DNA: TGCGCCAGCACCCCAGGGACTAACGAGCAGTACTTC; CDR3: CASTPGTNEQYF
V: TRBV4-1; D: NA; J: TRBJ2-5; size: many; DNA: TGCGCCAGCAGCCAAGGACTCCCAGAGACCCAGTACTTC; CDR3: CASSQGLPETQYF
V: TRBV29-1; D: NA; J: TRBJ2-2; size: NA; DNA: TGCAGCGTTGAAGACGAGGGTATATGGACCAGGGAGCTGTTTTTT; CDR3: CSVEDEGIWTRELFF
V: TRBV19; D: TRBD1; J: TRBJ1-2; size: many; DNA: TGTGCCAGTAGTATCGGGGGACAGCATAGATATGGCTACACCTTC; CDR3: CASSIGGQHRYGYTF
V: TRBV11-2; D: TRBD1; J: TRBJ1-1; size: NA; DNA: TGTGCCAGCAGCTTAGCCCGGGTAGGGGGCTCCCCTGAAGCTTTCTTT; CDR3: CASSLARVGGSPEAFF
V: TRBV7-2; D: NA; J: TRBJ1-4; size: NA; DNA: TGTGCCAGCAGTGATAGGTTGGGCGAACAGCGGGTGTTTTTT; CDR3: CASSDRLGEQRVFF
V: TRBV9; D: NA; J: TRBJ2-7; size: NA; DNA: TGTGCCAGCGGCGTAGGGATCGGAGGTGAGCAGTACTTC; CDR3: CASGVGIGGEQYF
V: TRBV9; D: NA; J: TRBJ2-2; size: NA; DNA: TGTGCCAGCAGCGTAGTCGGGGCCGGGGAGCTGCTTTTT; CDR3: CASSVVGAGELLF
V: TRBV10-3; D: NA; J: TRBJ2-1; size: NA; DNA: TGTGCCATCTTAAGGGACCCTCTCCGGGGGGAGCAGTTCTTC; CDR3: CAILRDPLRGEQFF
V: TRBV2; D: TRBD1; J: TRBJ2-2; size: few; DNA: TGTGCCAGCACCACCCGGGACAGGGTCAATAGGCTGTTTTTT; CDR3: CASTTRDRVNRLFF
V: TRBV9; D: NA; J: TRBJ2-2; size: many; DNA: TGTGCCAGCAGCGCCTCGGGTCCCGGGGAGCTGTTTTTT; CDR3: CASSASGPGELFF
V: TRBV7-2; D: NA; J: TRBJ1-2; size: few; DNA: TGTGCCAGCAGCTACCAAAAATCGAACTATGGCTACACCTTC; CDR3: CASSYQKSNYGYTF
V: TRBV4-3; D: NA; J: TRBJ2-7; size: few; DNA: TGCGCCAGCAGCGGGGCGGTTATCTACGAGCAGTACTTC; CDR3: CASSGAVIYEQYF